This is a list of T cell receptor beta chains from one sample in a study of T cells in Graves' hyperthyroidism and ophthalmopathy. TCRdb passed the multiplex PCR reads through MiXCR, listing each CDR3 protein once. The sample includes fewer than 350,000 distinct CDR3 sequences, roughly 19% seen only once; the top ten take 39%. Sequencing was done on a sample of blood. The receptors here all came from a man aged 50 to 59 with Graves' ophthalmopathy. The CDR3 runs from the conserved cysteine through the conserved F or W. A D gene is named only where the DNA matches it firmly. Expanded clones get a size class; other rows say once, few or many, or leave the size out.

TRBV30	TRBJ2-7	many	TRBD1	CAWKDRDHEQYF	TGTGCCTGGAAGGACAGGGACCACGAGCAGTACTTC
TRBV20-1	TRBJ2-5	many	TRBD1	CSAREVGGEGLETQYF	TGCAGTGCTAGAGAAGTAGGGGGCGAGGGGCTAGAGACCCAGTACTTC
TRBV5-6	TRBJ2-7	.	.	CASSPGGSREQYF	TGTGCCAGCAGCCCAGGGGGGTCGAGGGAGCAGTACTTC
TRBV6-1	TRBJ2-2	many	.	CASRDGSVSGELFF	TGTGCCAGCAGAGATGGGAGTGTTTCCGGGGAGCTGTTTTTT
TRBV6-2/TRBV6-3	TRBJ2-2	.	TRBD1	CASSGWDRNTGELFF	TGTGCCAGCAGTGGTTGGGACAGGAACACCGGGGAGCTGTTTTTC
TRBV25-1	TRBJ1-2	.	.	CASSRDHNYGYTF	TGTGCCAGCTCTCGGGACCATAACTATGGCTACACCTTC
TRBV29-1	TRBJ2-1	.	TRBD2	CSVEDPRLAGELNEQFF	TGCAGCGTTGAAGATCCCCGACTAGCGGGAGAGCTCAATGAGCAGTTCTTC
TRBV16	TRBJ1-1	.	.	CASSQFKGDNTEAFF	TGTGCCAGCAGCCAATTTAAGGGAGACAACACTGAAGCTTTCTTT
TRBV7-9	TRBJ2-3	many	.	CASNAGGPSTDTQYF	TGTGCCAGCAACGCCGGGGGGCCTAGCACAGATACGCAGTATTTT
TRBV6-5	TRBJ2-2	once	.	CASSYGFWQGSPGELFF	TGTGCCAGCAGTTACGGATTCTGGCAGGGTTCCCCCGGGGAGCTGTTTTTT
TRBV6-1	TRBJ2-5	.	.	CASSRGLVYQETQYF	TGTGCCAGCAGCCGGGGCCTCGTGTACCAAGAGACCCAGTACTTC
TRBV7-9	TRBJ2-1	.	.	CASTPEGENEQFF	TGTGCCAGCACCCCAGAGGGGGAGAATGAGCAGTTCTTC
TRBV10-2	TRBJ2-3	.	TRBD1	CASSESPYGTATDTQYF	TGCGCCAGCAGTGAGTCCCCGTACGGGACAGCGACAGATACGCAGTATTTT
TRBV29-1	TRBJ2-3	many	TRBD2	CSVKSGGTTDTQYF	TGCAGCGTGAAGTCGGGAGGGACCACAGATACGCAGTATTTT
TRBV11-3	TRBJ2-7	many	TRBD2	CASSLGGGPLSYEQYF	TGTGCCAGCAGCCTCGGGGGGGGACCCCTCTCCTACGAGCAGTACTTC
TRBV5-1	TRBJ1-1	many	.	CASRREAAEAFF	TGCGCCAGCCGGAGGGAGGCAGCCGAAGCTTTCTTT
TRBV5-1	TRBJ1-3	.	.	CASSLRAGAQGNTIYF	TGCGCCAGCAGCTTGCGTGCGGGGGCGCAGGGAAACACCATATATTTT
TRBV11-2	TRBJ2-4	few	.	CASSLDSWDNIQYF	TGTGCCAGCAGCTTAGACTCCTGGGATAACATTCAGTACTTC
TRBV29-1	TRBJ2-7	many	.	CSVGRGRGTYEQYF	TGCAGCGTTGGGAGGGGGCGGGGGACCTACGAGCAGTACTTC
TRBV20-1	TRBJ1-5	many	.	CSARPLGGNDQPQHF	TGCAGTGCTAGGCCATTGGGGGGGAATGATCAGCCCCAGCATTTT
TRBV19	TRBJ1-5	few	.	CASSTQAPAQHF	TGTGCCAGTAGTACCCAGGCCCCAGCCCAGCATTTT
TRBV6-1	TRBJ2-1	many	.	CASTTRTRNEQFF	TGTGCCAGCACCACCCGCACTAGAAATGAGCAGTTCTTC
TRBV6-2/TRBV6-3	TRBJ1-2	.	.	CASSYSRGPYGYTF	TGTGCCAGCAGTTACTCAAGGGGTCCCTATGGCTACACCTTC
TRBV12-3/TRBV12-4	TRBJ2-7	.	.	CASSRGSGHEQYF	TGTGCCAGCAGCCGGGGATCGGGCCACGAGCAGTACTTC
TRBV7-3	TRBJ2-3	.	.	CASSRNGNGGPTDTQYF	TGTGCCAGCAGCCGAAACGGGAATGGGGGTCCCACAGATACGCAGTATTTT
TRBV27	TRBJ1-1	.	.	CASTGPTEAFF	TGTGCCAGCACAGGCCCCACTGAAGCTTTCTTT
TRBV28	TRBJ2-1	many	.	CASSSLGVNEQFF	TGTGCCAGCAGCTCGCTAGGAGTCAATGAGCAGTTCTTC
TRBV12-3/TRBV12-4	TRBJ2-4	.	.	CASSQLENIQYF	TGTGCCAGCAGTCAACTTGAAAACATTCAGTACTTC
TRBV27	TRBJ2-7	many	.	CASSFGGSYEQYF	TGTGCCAGCAGCTTTGGGGGTTCCTACGAGCAGTACTTC
TRBV9	TRBJ2-5	.	TRBD2	CASSLTSGWETQYF	TGTGCCAGCAGCCTTACTAGCGGGTGGGAGACCCAGTACTTC
TRBV28	TRBJ2-1	many	.	CASSSQPSNEQFF	TGTGCCAGCAGTTCCCAGCCCAGCAATGAGCAGTTCTTC
TRBV2	TRBJ2-7	many	.	CASSDWPEQYF	TGTGCCAGCAGTGATTGGCCCGAGCAGTACTTC
TRBV20-1	TRBJ2-7	.	.	CSASSLDLSYEQYF	TGCAGTGCTAGCTCCCTAGACCTCTCCTACGAGCAGTACTTC
TRBV20-1	TRBJ2-3	few	TRBD2	CSAVGREGTDTQYF	TGCAGTGCTGTAGGGCGGGAGGGCACAGATACGCAGTATTTT
TRBV10-3	TRBJ1-2	few	.	CAISETTDVGYTF	TGTGCCATCAGTGAAACGACAGACGTTGGCTACACCTTC
TRBV20-1	TRBJ1-1	many	.	CSARDPGRANTEAFF	TGCAGTGCTAGAGATCCAGGAAGGGCGAACACTGAAGCTTTCTTT
TRBV28	TRBJ2-5	many	.	CASSLPGRIQETQYF	TGTGCCAGCAGTTTACCTGGCCGGATACAAGAGACCCAGTACTTC
TRBV6-1	TRBJ1-6	.	.	CASRPAQADNSPLHF	TGTGCCAGCAGGCCAGCGCAGGCGGATAATTCACCCCTCCACTTT
TRBV6-1	TRBJ2-1	many	.	CASSLDLTGNNEQFF	TGTGCCAGCAGCCTAGATCTCACAGGGAACAATGAGCAGTTCTTC
TRBV20-1	TRBJ1-5	few	.	CSVPGGPNQPQHF	TGCAGTGTTCCCGGGGGCCCCAATCAGCCCCAGCATTTT
TRBV30	TRBJ2-3	.	.	CAWGLGGDTQYF	TGTGCCTGGGGCCTAGGGGGGGATACGCAGTATTTT
TRBV4-1	TRBJ1-5	once	.	CASSQFGGQGRQPQHF	TGCGCCAGCAGCCAATTCGGCGGGCAGGGACGCCAGCCCCAGCATTTT
TRBV27	TRBJ1-1	many	.	CASSLWRSASEAFF	TGTGCCAGCAGTTTATGGAGGTCGGCCAGCGAAGCTTTCTTT
TRBV7-8	TRBJ2-1	few	.	CASSLEIKDKQFF	TGTGCCAGCAGCTTAGAAATCAAAGACAAGCAGTTCTTC